The 20 T cell receptor beta chains listed next were all sequenced from one sample in a study of blood T cells in healthy people across ages. A second about 6 to 12 cycle PCR used barcoded and J-beta primers. TCRdb called the 5' RACE reads again in MiXCR, with one record for every CDR3 protein. The data contain 1.5 million to 2 million distinct CDR3 sequences, roughly two fifths of them seen just once; the ten biggest clones take up more than 20%. Input material: blood. Receptors originate from a human donor in good health.

This clonotype was detected a few times. The J gene is TRBJ2-7, the V gene TRBV6-5; D is perhaps TRBD2 (6 bases). Trimming left V 7 bases short and J 0 bases short, with 10 bases between. The CDR3 extends over 13 amino acids. Germline V gives CDR1 MNHEY, CDR2 SVGAGI. In DNA form, the CDR3 reads TGTGCCAGCACCCGACTAGACTCCTACGAGCAGTACTTC. Its protein is CASTRLDSYEQYF.

The chain links TRBV6-2 or TRBV6-3 to TRBJ2-7; tentatively, D is TRBD1 (6 bases). Germline CDR1 is MNHEY and CDR2 is SVGEGT. The V end was cut by 2 bases, the J end by 1 base, with 12 bases between. This CDR3 spans 15 amino acids. The CDR3 loop reads CASSYGQTSSYEQYF. For the CDR3, the DNA is TGTGCCAGCAGTTACGGACAGACTTCATCCTACGAGCAGTACTTC.

This chain joins TRBV6-6 and TRBJ1-1; 8 bases match TRBD1. The CDR3 is made up of 17 amino acids. V was pared by 2 bases and J by 2 bases, with 10 bases of the junction left unmatched. CDR1 is MNHNY, CDR2 SVGAGI, per germline (reference sequence). Here the CDR3 DNA reads TGTGCCAGCAGTTACGGGACAGGAGTTACTTTAAACACTGAAGCTTTCTTT. It codes for CASSYGTGVTLNTEAFF.

As concerns this clonotype: A read error may produce the germline difference seen at one junction end. The CDR3 sequence is CASSLEGLAGGKETQYF. CDR3 bases: TGTGCCAGCAGCCTAGAGGGACTAGCGGGGGGTAAAGAGACCCAGTACTTC. The rearrangement links TRBV11-2 to TRBJ2-5, with 15 bases that match TRBD2. The CDR3 is made up of 17 amino acids. Germline CDR1 SGHAT, CDR2 FQNNGV. Full variable domain (rest looked up from reference TRBV11-2 and TRBJ2-5): EAGVAQSPRYKIIEKRQSVAFWCNPISGHATLYWYQQILGQGPKLLIQFQNNGVVDDSQLPKDRFSAERLKGVDSTLKIQPAKLEDSAVYLCASSLEGLAGGKETQYFGPGTRLLVL.

This chain joins TRBV20-1 and TRBJ2-7; 9 nucleotides line up with TRBD1. J gave up 1 base and V 8 bases, and 3 bases lay outside the gene matches. This CDR3 has 12 residues. Germline CDR1 and CDR2: DFQATT and SNEGSKA (reference sequence). The CDR3 spells CSTGQGSYEQYF. CDR3 DNA: TGCAGTACAGGACAGGGGTCCTACGAGCAGTACTTC.

V and J are TRBV4-3 and TRBJ2-7; TRBD2 agrees at 11 bases. The CDR3 has 17 residues. Germline values: CDR1 LGHNA, CDR2 YSLEER. The J segment lost 4 bases and the V segment lost 0 bases, leaving 8 bases of the junction unmatched. The CDR3 bases are TGCGCCAGCAGCCAAGATCCAGTGGGGACTAGCGGATACGAGCAGTACTTC. Its translation: CASSQDPVGTSGYEQYF.

The chain is built from TRBV6-2 or TRBV6-3 and TRBJ1-2; D remains ambiguous. Germline V gene lookup returns CDR1 MNHEY and CDR2 SVGEGT. Between the trimmed V and J ends, which lost 6 bases and 4 bases, there was a span of 18 bases. CDR3 length: 15 residues. The CDR3 nucleotides read TGTGCCAGCAGCTCCGGACTTTTAGGGATCTATGGCTACACCTTC. Protein: CASSSGLLGIYGYTF.

This clonotype was detected only a few times. DNA of the CDR3: TGTGCCAGCAGCCGCGACCCGATCGCAACTAATGAAAAACTGTTTTTT. Translating gives CASSRDPIATNEKLFF. The V gene is TRBV4-2, the J gene TRBJ1-4; D not certain. The CDR3 covers 16 residues. The V end was cut by 4 bases, the J end by 0 bases, with 12 bases between. Germline V gene lookup returns CDR1 LGHNA and CDR2 YNFKEQ.

The rearrangement links TRBV7-2 to TRBJ2-7, with 7 bases aligning to TRBD1. CDR3 length equals 14 residues. Germline-derived CDR1 and CDR2 are SGHTA and FQGNSA. V was clipped by 5 bases and J by 9 bases; unmatched bases: 13. The DNA of the CDR3 is TGTGCCAGCAGCCCGACAGGGCCCGGACGAGCGCAGTACTTC. It specifies CASSPTGPGRAQYF.

This clonotype came up a few times. The chain links TRBV20-1 to TRBJ2-1; 9 positions match TRBD2. Germline V gene lookup returns CDR1 DFQATT and CDR2 SNEGSKA (reference sequence). This CDR3 region has 16 residues. Trimming at V came to 1 base and at J to 3 bases, leaving 7 bases not matched to a gene. The CDR3 nucleotides read TGCAGTGCTAGAGTAGCGGGGGCCCCTGACTACAATGAGCAGTTCTTC. Translation gives CSARVAGAPDYNEQFF.

The rearrangement uses TRBV20-1 and TRBJ2-5; D might be TRBD2 (5 bases). V dropped 4 bases and J dropped 12 bases, with 15 bases sitting between them. This CDR3 is 11 amino acids long. Germline-derived CDR1 and CDR2 are DFQATT and SNEGSKA (reference sequence). The chain's CDR3 is CSATLLGEKYF. The CDR3 region has the DNA TGCAGTGCTACCTTACTCGGGGAGAAGTACTTC.

The chain employs TRBV6-1 and TRBJ1-2, with D perhaps TRBD1 (5 bases). V was clipped by 2 bases and J by 0 bases, with 13 bases between them. Germline V gene data show CDR1 as MNHNS and CDR2 as SASEGT. The CDR3 has 16 residues. CDR3 amino acids: CASSESGALPNYGYTF. The CDR3 region has the DNA TGTGCCAGCAGTGAATCCGGGGCCCTACCTAACTATGGCTACACCTTC.

The rearrangement joins TRBV3-1 to TRBJ2-3, with D possibly matching TRBD2 (6 bases). The germline V gene encodes CDR1 LGHDT and CDR2 YNNKEL (reference sequence). CDR3 length equals 15 residues. V gave up 6 bases and J gave up 4 bases, with 17 bases separating them. The CDR3 protein is CASSYSGLLADTQYF. The DNA for the CDR3 is TGTGCCAGCAGTTATAGCGGACTACTGGCAGATACGCAGTATTTT.

This clonotype has a handful of counts. The chain links TRBV6-2 or TRBV6-3 to TRBJ2-4, with 10 bases that match TRBD2. V lost 4 bases to trimming and J lost 5 bases; unmatched junction nucleotides: 11. Germline V gene sequence: CDR1 MNHEY, CDR2 SVGEGT. The CDR3 loop spans 17 amino acids. CDR3 protein: CASSLNSGGPGENIQYF. The CDR3 DNA sequence: TGTGCCAGCAGTTTGAATAGCGGGGGGCCCGGTGAAAACATTCAGTACTTC.

This clonotype has just a few counts. This may be a read error, as it is one base from a much larger clone. This sequence joins TRBV6-4 and TRBJ2-2, with D possibly matching TRBD1 (6 bases). The CDR3 is 13 amino acids. CDR1 is MRHNA, CDR2 SNTAGT, per germline. CDR3 protein: CTSSDRSTGELFF. CDR3 DNA: TGTACCAGCAGTGACAGGTCGACCGGGGAGCTGTTTTTT.

This chain uses TRBV30 with TRBJ2-3; TRBD2 aligns across 8 bases. The CDR3 runs 16 residues. Germline values: CDR1 GTSNPN, CDR2 SVGIG (reference sequence). J was trimmed by 0 bases and V by 4 bases; bases with no gene match: 9. CDR3 sequence: CAWKSSGASSTDTQYF. The CDR3 DNA is TGTGCCTGGAAGAGTAGCGGGGCGTCTAGCACAGATACGCAGTATTTT.

The chain has TRBV19 and TRBJ1-5; D uncertain. The CDR3 sequence is 15 residues long. V was pared by 4 bases and J by 5 bases, with 15 bases between. In germline, CDR1 is LNHDA, CDR2 SQIVND (reference sequence). Written as DNA, the CDR3 is TGTGCCAGTAGTAATGATAGGGAGAGGTATCAGCCCCAGCATTTT. As protein: CASSNDRERYQPQHF.

This clonotype has at least ten counts. J is TRBJ2-5 and V is TRBV7-3, with TRBD2 matching over 8 bases. The CDR3 is 13 residues long. V lost 5 bases and J lost 4; bases outside the gene matches: 3. Germline lookup yields CDR1 SGHTA and CDR2 FQGTGA. The CDR3 nucleotides are TGTGCCAGCAGCCCAGCGGGGGTAGAGACCCAGTACTTC. Protein sequence: CASSPAGVETQYF.

The rearrangement links TRBV20-1 to TRBJ2-1, with 8 bases fitting TRBD2. Per germline, CDR1 DFQATT and CDR2 SNEGSKA (reference sequence). The ends lost 0 bases at V and 3 bases at J; junction bases unmatched: 7. The CDR3 sequence is 16 residues long. This chain's CDR3 is CSARDRVAGLYNEQFF. CDR3 sequence (DNA): TGCAGTGCTAGAGATCGGGTAGCGGGGCTCTACAATGAGCAGTTCTTC.

This clonotype showed up just a few times. This sequence joins TRBV5-1 and TRBJ2-7; TRBD1 aligns across 8 bases. This CDR3 has 13 residues. Germline V gene sequence: CDR1 SGHRS, CDR2 YFSETQ. Losses at the gene ends were 4 bases for V and 6 bases for J; bases not matched to a gene: 6. In DNA form, the CDR3 reads TGCGCCAGCAGCGGGGGACAGGCCGGCGAGCAGTACTTC. This encodes CASSGGQAGEQYF.